These 8 T cell receptor beta chains were sequenced from one sample in a study of blood T cell repertoires in COVID-19. Only in-frame clones appear in the TCRdb table, and some are missing; sequencing was by immunoSEQ multiplex PCR. Of tens of thousands of clones in the sample, 75% to 90% were seen once. What was sequenced was peripheral blood. The receptors originated from a human donor in a cohort sampled during active COVID-19.

This clone was counted a few times. The chain has TRBV18 and TRBJ1-5; D unresolved. Trimming took 3 bases from V and 3 from J, leaving 12 bases between them. Germline V CDR1 and CDR2: KGHSH, LQKENI. CDR3 length: 15 residues. The CDR3 loop reads CASSPDRQDNQPQHF. The CDR3 DNA is TGTGCCAGCTCACCCGACCGGCAGGACAATCAGCCCCAGCATTTT.

V gene TRBV10-1 combines with J gene TRBJ2-1; 11 nucleotides align to TRBD2. The length of the CDR3 is 15 residues. CDR1 is WNHNN, CDR2 SYGVQD, per germline (reference sequence). V lost 8 bases to trimming and J lost 9 bases; unmatched junction nucleotides: 12. Written as DNA, the CDR3 is TGCGCCAGCGCCTTAGCGGGGGGGCATTTAGTTGAGCAGTTCTTC. Its translation: CASALAGGHLVEQFF.

The chain links TRBV3-1 (or the pseudogene TRBV3-2) to TRBJ2-5; maybe TRBD2 (6 bases). With 0 bases removed from V and 3 bases from J, the gap between germline ends came to 11 bases. The CDR3 length is 15 residues. CDR1 is LGHDT, CDR2 YNNKEL, per germline (reference sequence). The CDR3 reads CASSQDGRGEETQYF. The CDR3 DNA reads TGTGCCAGCAGCCAAGATGGGCGGGGAGAAGAGACCCAGTACTTC.

The chain is built from TRBV7-9 and TRBJ1-5; D gene unclear. The germline V and J ends were trimmed by 7 bases and 6 bases, with 22 bases remaining between them. Germline V gene lookup returns CDR1 SEHNR and CDR2 FQNEAQ (reference sequence). The CDR3 length is 16 residues. The CDR3 is CASTPVPTEGCQPQHF. CDR3 nucleotide sequence: TGTGCCAGCACCCCCGTTCCGACCGAGGGATGTCAGCCCCAGCATTTT.

CDR3 sequence (DNA): TGTGCCACCAGCGTCGACACAGGGTTGTTGTACTTC. Its translation: CATSVDTGLLYF. V usage is TRBV15 and J usage is TRBJ2-7, with D tentatively TRBD1 (6 bases). Germline CDR1 reads LNHNV; CDR2 reads YYDKDF (reference sequence). The V end lost 5 bases, the J end lost 12 bases, and 17 bases lay between the germline ends. The CDR3 loop spans 12 amino acids.

In its sample, this clone was seen a few times. CDR3 bases: TGTGCCAGCGGACAGGGGACAGGGAATGAAAAACTGTTTTTT. It yields the protein CASGQGTGNEKLFF. V usage is TRBV2 and J usage is TRBJ1-4; 9 bases agree with TRBD1. The CDR3 is 14 residues long. Trimming cost V 8 bases and J 5 bases; bases outside gene matches: 6. Germline CDR1 reads SNHLY; CDR2 reads FYNNEI.

With respect to this clone: This sample also contains other DNA sequences that code for the same CDR3. The chain uses TRBV5-6 and TRBJ1-2, with no clear D. V gave up 3 bases and J gave up 2 bases, with 8 bases separating them. The germline CDR1 and CDR2 sequences are SGHDT and YYEEEE. The CDR3 is 13 amino acids. This CDR3 is CASSSTGNYGYTF. Written as DNA, the CDR3 is TGTGCCAGCAGCTCGACGGGGAACTATGGCTACACCTTC.

J is TRBJ2-7 and V is TRBV5-4; 7 positions agree with TRBD1. The CDR3 runs 14 residues. V lost 5 bases and J lost 1; bases outside the gene matches: 6. In germline, CDR1 is SGHNT, CDR2 YYREEE (reference sequence). The CDR3 coding sequence is TGTGCCAGCAGTAGGGACAGTGCGTCCTACGAGCAGTACTTC. It specifies CASSRDSASYEQYF. The full variable domain, in which reference TRBV5-4 and TRBJ2-7 provide the parts outside the CDR3, is ETGVTQSPTHLIKTRGQQVTLRCSSQSGHNTVSWYQQALGQGPQFIFQYYREEENGRGNFPPRFSGLQFPNYSSELNVNALELDDSALYLCASSRDSASYEQYFGPGTRLTVT.